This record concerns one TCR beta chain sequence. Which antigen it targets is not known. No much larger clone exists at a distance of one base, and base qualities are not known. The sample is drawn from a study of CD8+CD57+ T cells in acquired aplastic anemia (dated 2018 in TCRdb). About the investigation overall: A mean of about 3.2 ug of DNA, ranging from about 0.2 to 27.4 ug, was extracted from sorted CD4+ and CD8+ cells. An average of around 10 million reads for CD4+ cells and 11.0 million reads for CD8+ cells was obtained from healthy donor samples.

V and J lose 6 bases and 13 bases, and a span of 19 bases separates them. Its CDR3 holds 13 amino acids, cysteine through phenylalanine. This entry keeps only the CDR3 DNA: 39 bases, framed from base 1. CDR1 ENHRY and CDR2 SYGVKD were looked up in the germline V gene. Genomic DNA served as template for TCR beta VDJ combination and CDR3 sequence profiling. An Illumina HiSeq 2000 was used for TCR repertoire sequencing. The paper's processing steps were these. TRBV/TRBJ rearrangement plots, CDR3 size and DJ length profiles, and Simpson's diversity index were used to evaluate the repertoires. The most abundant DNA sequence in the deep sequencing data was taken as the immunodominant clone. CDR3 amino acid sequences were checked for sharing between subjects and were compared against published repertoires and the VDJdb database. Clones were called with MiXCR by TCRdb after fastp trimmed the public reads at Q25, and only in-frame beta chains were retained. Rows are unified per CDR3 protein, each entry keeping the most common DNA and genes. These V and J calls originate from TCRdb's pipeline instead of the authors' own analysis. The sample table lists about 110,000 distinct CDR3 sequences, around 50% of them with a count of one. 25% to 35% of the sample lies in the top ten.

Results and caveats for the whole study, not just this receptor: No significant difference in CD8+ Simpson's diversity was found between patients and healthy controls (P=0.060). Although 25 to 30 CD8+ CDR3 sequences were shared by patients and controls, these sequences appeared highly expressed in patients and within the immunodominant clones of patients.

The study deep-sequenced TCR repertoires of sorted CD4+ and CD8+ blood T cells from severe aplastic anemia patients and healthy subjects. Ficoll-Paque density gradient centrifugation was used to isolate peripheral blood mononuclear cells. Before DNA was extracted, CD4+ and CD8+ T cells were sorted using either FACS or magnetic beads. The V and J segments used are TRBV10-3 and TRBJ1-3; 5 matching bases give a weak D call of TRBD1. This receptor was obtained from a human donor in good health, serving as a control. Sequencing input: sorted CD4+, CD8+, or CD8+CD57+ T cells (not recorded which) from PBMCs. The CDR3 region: CAISETKQVQIYF. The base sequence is TGTGCCATCAGCGAGACGAAACAGGTTCAAATATATTTT.